This TCR beta chain was obtained from a study of T cell responses to AZD1222 COVID-19 vaccine (dated by TCRdb to about 2021). Regarding the research as a whole: AZD1222 recipients whose second dose came at about 4 weeks and those whose second dose came at about 12 weeks were combined into one group, since spike-specific TCR depth and breadth did not differ between the two schedules. TCR sequencing covered roughly 230 trial participants: 207 given two doses of AZD1222 and 26 given two doses of MenACWY control vaccine. Enrollment into the trials was organized by age into subgroups of 18-55, 56-69 and 70-plus years, and those subgroups contained roughly 140, 27 and 60 TCR-sequenced participants, respectively.

Here is what the overall study found, with its caveats: Nearly half of unique spike-specific TCRs reportedly recognized epitopes outside regions mutated in the B.1.351 and B.1.1.7 variants. Most participants were white British and females outnumbered males, and the authors suggested that clonal diversity may have been underestimated. A significant rise in spike-specific TCR breadth and depth was observed after two AZD1222 doses relative to day 0 and relative to MenACWY recipients. Because no day 14 peak-response samples were available, repertoires were characterized only after the peak T cell response. Only six or seven AZD1222 recipients were SARS-CoV-2 seropositive at baseline, limiting conclusions about previously exposed vaccinees. In the small 56-69-year group, the increase in depth fell short of significance, most likely because of low power. The vaccine-associated CD4 TCRs covered the entire spike protein, and the dominant responses fell in regions 160-218 and 743-854.

The CDR3 regions of human TCRbeta chains were analyzed by immunosequencing. The paper's processing steps were these. Repertoire TCRs were checked for matches against a reference library of SARS-CoV-2-specific TCRs that had been generated using the MIRA antigen-specificity platform. Breadth meant the fraction of unique TCRs that were SARS-CoV-2-associated, whereas depth meant the fraction of total T cells that were SARS-CoV-2-associated. Using the MIRA data, each spike-specific TCR was assigned both to the spike region to which the TCR was reactive and to a CD4 or CD8 class. Log10-transformed breadth and depth values were compared by one-way ANOVA with Sidak's multiple comparisons tests. What TCRdb holds here is the immuneACCESS table cut down to in-frame rearrangements. Part of the clones is not present; checked against another copy, under half of the missing clones reflect an unresolved V gene, and the others are unexplained. The D gene and trimming were derived from the DNA, and the V and J assignments and clone size from that table. Within this sample are approximately 70,000 clones, with 80% to 85% of them counted one time only. The ten biggest clones cover 9.8% of the sample.

What this sample's time point label stands for: baseline before first vaccination. The vaccinee samples were drawn from two UK trials, COV001 and COV002, one of which was a single-blind randomized controlled phase 2/3 trial testing AZD1222 (ChAdOx1 nCoV-19) in healthy adults. For TCRbeta chain sequencing, PBMC samples from trial participants were taken at day 0 and at day 28 after the second dose. About this clone itself: There is no known antigen for this receptor. No much larger clone exists at a distance of one base, and base qualities are not known.

The sequence came from an adult in good health. Material: peripheral blood, obtained on day 0 of AZD1222 vaccination.

CDR3 protein: CASSFFTPINYGYTF. The nucleotides read TGTGCCAGCAGTTTTTTTACCCCGATAAACTATGGCTACACCTTC. The rearrangement joined TRBV28 to TRBJ1-2; a confident D gene designation cannot be given. Deletion took 3 bases off V and 2 bases off J, with a span of 13 bases between the germline ends. Reading from cysteine to phenylalanine, the CDR3 counts 15 amino acids. CDR3 DNA is the only sequence kept; it has 45 bases, read in frame from the first base. CDR1 is given as MDHEN and CDR2 as SYDVKM, both from the germline V gene.